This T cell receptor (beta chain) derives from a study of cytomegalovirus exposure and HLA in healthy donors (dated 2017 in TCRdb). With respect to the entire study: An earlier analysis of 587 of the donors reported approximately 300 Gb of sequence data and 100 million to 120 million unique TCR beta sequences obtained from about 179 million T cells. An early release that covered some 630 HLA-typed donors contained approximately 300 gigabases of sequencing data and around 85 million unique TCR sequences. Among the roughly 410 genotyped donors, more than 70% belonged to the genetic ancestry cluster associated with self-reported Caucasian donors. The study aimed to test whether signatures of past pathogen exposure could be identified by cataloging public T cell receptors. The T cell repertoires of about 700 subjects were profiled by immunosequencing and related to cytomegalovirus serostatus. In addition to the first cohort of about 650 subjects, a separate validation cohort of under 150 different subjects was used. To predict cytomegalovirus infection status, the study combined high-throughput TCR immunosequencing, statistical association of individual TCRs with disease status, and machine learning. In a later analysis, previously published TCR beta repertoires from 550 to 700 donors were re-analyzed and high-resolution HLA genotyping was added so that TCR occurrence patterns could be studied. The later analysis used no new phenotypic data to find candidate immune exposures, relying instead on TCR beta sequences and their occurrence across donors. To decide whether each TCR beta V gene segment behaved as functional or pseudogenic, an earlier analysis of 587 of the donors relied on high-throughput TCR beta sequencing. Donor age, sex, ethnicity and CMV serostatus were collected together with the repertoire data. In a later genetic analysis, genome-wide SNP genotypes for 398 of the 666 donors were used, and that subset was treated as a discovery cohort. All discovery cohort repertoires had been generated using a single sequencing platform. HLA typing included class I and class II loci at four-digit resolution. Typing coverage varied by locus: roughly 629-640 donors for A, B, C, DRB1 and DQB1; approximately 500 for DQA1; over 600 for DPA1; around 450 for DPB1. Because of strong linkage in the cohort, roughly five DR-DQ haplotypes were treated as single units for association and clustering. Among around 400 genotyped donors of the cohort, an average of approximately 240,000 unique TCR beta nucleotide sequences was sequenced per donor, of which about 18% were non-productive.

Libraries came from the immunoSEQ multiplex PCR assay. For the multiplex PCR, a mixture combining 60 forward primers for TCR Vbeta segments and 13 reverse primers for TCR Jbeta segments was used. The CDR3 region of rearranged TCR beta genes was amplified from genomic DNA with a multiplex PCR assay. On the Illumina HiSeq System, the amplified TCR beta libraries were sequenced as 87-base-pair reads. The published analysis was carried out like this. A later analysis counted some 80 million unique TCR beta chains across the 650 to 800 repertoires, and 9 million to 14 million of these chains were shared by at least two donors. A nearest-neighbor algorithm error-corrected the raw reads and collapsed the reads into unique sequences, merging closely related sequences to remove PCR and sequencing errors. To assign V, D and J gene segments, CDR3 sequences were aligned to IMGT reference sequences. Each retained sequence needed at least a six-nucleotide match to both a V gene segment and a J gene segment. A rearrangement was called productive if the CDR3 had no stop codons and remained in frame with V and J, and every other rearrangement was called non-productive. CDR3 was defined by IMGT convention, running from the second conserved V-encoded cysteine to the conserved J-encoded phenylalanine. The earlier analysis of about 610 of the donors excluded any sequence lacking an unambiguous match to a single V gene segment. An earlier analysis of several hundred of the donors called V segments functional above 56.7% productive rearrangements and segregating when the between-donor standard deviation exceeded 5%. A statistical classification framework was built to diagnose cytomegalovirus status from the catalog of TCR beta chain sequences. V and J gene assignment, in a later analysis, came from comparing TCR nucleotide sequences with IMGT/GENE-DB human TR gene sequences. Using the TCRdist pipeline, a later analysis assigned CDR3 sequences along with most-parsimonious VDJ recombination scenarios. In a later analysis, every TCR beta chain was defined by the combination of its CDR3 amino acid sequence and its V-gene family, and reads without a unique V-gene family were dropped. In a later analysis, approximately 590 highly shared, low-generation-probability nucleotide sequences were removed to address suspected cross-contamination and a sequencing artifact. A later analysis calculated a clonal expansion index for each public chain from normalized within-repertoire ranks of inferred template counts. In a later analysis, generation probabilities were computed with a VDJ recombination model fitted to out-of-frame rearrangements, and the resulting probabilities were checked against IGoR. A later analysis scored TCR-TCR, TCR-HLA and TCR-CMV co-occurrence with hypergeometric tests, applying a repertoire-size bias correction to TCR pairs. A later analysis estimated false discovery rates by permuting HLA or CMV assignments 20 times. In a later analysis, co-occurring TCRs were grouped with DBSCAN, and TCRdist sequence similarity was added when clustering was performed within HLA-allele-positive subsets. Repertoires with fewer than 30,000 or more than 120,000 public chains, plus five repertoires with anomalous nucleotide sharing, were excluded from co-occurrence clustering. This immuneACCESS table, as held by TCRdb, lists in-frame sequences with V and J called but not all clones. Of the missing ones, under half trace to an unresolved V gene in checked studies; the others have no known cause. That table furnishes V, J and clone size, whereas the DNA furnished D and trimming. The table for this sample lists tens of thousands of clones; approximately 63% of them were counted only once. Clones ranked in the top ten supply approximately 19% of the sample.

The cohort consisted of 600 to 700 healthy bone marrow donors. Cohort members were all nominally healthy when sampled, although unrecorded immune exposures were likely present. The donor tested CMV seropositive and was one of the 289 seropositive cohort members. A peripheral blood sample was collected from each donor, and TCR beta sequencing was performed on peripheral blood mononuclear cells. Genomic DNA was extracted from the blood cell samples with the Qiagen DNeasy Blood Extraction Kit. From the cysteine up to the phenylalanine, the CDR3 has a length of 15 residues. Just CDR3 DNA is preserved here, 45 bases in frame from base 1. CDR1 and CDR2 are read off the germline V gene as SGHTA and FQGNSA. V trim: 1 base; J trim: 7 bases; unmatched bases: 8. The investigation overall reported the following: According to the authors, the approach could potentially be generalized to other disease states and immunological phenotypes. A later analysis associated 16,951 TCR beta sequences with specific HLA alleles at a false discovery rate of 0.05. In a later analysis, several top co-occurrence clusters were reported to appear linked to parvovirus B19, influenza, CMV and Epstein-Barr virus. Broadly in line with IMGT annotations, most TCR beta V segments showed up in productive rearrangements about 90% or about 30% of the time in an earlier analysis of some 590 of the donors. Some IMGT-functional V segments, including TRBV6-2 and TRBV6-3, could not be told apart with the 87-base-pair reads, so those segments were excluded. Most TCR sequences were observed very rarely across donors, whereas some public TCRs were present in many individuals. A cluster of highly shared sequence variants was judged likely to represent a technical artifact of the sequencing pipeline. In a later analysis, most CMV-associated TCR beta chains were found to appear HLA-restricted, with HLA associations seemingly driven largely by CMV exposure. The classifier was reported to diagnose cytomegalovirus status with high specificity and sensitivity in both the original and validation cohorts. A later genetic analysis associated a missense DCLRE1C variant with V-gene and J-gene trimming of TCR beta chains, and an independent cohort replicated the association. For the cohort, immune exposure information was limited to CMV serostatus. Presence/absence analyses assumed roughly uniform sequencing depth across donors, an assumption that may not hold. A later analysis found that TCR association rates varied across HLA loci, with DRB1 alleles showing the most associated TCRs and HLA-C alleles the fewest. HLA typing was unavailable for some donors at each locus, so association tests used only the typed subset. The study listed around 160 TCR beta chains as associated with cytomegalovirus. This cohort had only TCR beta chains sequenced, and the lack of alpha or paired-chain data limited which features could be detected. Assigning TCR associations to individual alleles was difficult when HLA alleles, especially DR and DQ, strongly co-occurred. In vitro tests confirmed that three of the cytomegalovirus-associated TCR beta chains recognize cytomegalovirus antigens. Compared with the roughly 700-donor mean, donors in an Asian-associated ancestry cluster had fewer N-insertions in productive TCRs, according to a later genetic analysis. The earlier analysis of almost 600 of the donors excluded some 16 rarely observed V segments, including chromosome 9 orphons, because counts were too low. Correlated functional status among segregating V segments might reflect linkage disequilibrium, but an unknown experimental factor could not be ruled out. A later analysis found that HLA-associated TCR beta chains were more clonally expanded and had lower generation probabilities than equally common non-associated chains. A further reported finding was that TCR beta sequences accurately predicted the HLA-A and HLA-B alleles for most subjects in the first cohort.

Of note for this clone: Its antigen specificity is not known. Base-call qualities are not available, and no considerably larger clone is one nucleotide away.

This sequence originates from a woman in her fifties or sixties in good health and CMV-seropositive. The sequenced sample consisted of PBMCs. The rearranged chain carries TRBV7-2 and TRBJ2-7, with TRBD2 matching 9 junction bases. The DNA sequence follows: TGTGCCAGCAGCTTAGGCGGGGGGGCAATAATGGAGCAGTACTTC. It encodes CASSLGGGAIMEQYF.